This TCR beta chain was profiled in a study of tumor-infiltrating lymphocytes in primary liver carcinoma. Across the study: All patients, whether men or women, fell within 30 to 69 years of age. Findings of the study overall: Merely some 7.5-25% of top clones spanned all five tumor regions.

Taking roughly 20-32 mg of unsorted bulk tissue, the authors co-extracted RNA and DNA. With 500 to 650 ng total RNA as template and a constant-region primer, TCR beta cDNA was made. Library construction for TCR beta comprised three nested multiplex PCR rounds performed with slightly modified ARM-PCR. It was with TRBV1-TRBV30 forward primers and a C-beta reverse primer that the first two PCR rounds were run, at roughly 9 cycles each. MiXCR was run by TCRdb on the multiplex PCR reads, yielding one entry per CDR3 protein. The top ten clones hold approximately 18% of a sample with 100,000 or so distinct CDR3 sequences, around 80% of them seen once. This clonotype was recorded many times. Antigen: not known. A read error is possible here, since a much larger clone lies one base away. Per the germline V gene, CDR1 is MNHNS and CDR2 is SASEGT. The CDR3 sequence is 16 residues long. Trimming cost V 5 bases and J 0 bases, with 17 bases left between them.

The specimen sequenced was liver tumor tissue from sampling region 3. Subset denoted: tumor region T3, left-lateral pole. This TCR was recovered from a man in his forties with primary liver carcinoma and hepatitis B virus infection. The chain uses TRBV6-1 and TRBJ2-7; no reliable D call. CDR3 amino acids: CASSRSTAANSYEQYF. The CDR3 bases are TGTGCCAGCAGTCGCTCAACGGCTGCGAACTCCTACGAGCAGTACTTC.